Detailed here is one T cell receptor beta chain. The data were obtained in a study of control samples from healthy donors and cancer patients. The CDR3 extends over 15 amino acids. V was shortened by 1 base and J by 2 bases, with 11 bases between the two germline ends. Germline values: CDR1 LNHDA, CDR2 SQIVND (reference sequence). The table came from immunoSEQ multiplex PCR; TCRdb's copy has only in-frame clones and leaves some out. The sample has 100,000 to 120,000 clones; 85% to 90% are singletons. The sample comprised PBMCs. The clonotype was recovered from an older woman with lung cancer. The V and J genes are TRBV19 and TRBJ2-5; D is perhaps TRBD2 (6 bases). The CDR3 DNA reads TGTGCCAGTAGTATAGCTAGCGCCTTTCAAGAGACCCAGTACTTC. Translated: CASSIASAFQETQYF.